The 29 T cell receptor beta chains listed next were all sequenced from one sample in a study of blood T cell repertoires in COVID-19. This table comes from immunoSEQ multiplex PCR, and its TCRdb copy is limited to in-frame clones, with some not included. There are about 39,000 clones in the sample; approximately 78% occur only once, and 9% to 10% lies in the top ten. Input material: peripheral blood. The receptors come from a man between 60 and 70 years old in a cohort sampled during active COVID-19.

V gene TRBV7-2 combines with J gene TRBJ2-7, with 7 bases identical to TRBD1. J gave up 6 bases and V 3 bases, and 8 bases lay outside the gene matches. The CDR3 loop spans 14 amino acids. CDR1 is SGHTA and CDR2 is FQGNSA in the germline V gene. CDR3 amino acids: CASSLGQRTSEQYF. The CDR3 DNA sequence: TGTGCCAGCAGCTTGGGACAGCGAACATCCGAGCAGTACTTC.

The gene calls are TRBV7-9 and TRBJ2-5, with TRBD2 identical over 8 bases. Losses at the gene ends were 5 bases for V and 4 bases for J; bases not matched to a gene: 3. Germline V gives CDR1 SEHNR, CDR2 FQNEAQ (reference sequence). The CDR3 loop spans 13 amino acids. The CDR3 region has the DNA TGTGCCAGCAGCCGAACTAGCGGAGAGACCCAGTACTTC. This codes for CASSRTSGETQYF.

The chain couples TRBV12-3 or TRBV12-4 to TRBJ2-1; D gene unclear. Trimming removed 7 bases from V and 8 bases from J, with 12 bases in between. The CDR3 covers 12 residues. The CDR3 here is CASKPGAHEQFF. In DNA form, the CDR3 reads TGTGCCAGCAAACCCGGAGCCCATGAGCAGTTCTTC.

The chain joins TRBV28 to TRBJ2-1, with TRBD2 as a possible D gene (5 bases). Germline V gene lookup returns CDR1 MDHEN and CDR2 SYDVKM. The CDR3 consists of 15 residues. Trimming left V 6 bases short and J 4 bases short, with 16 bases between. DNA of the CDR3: TGTGCCAGCAGCGGGGTCTCCGGCCTATACAATGAGCAGTTCTTC. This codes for CASSGVSGLYNEQFF.

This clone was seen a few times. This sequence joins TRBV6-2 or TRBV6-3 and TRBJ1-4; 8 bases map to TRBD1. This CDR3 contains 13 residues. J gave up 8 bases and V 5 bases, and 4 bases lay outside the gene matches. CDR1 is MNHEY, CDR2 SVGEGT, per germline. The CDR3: CASSPGDREKLFF. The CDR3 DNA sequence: TGTGCCAGCAGTCCCGGGGACAGGGAAAAACTGTTTTTT.

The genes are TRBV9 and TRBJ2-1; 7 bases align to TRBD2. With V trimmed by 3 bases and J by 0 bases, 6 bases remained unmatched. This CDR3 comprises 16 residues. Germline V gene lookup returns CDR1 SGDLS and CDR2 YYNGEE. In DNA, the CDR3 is TGTGCCAGCAGCGGCCTAGCGGCATCCTCCTACAATGAGCAGTTCTTC. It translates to CASSGLAASSYNEQFF.

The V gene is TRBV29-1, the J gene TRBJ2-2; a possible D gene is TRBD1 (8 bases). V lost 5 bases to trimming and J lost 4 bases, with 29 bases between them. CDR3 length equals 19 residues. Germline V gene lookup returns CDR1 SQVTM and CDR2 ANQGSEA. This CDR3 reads CSVLARTGTVRGVTGELFF. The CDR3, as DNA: TGCAGCGTTCTTGCCCGGACAGGGACGGTTCGGGGGGTCACCGGGGAGCTGTTTTTT.

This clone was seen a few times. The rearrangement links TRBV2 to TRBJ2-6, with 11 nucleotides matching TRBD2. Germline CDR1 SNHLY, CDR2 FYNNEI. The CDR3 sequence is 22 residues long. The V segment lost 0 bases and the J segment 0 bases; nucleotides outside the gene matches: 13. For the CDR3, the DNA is TGTGCCAGCAGTGAAGCGCTTCTGACTAGCGGGGTCTTTAGCTCTGGGGCCAACGTCCTGACTTTC. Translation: CASSEALLTSGVFSSGANVLTF.

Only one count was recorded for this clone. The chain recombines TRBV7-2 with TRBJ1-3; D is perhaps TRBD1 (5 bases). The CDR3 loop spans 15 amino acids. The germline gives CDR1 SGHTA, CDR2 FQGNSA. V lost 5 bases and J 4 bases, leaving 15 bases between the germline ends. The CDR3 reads CASSATLGRGNTIYF. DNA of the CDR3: TGTGCCAGCAGCGCCACCTTGGGGCGGGGAAACACCATATATTTT.

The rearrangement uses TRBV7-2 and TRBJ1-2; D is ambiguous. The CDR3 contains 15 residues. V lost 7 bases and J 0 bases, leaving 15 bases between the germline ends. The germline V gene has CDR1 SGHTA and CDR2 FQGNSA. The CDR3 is CASIPEALTNYGYTF. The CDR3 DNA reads TGTGCCAGCATCCCTGAGGCCCTAACTAACTATGGCTACACCTTC.

The CDR3 is CAWEAGGGWETQYF. The CDR3 DNA reads TGTGCCTGGGAGGCGGGAGGGGGTTGGGAGACCCAGTACTTC. The chain couples TRBV30 to TRBJ2-5, with TRBD2 identical over 9 bases. The length of the CDR3 is 14 residues. Trimming at V came to 5 bases and at J to 5 bases, leaving 9 bases not matched to a gene. The germline CDR1 and CDR2 sequences are GTSNPN and SVGIG (reference sequence). Drawing the rest from reference TRBV30 and TRBJ2-5, the complete variable domain is SQTIHQWPATLVQPVGSPLSLECTVEGTSNPNLYWYRQAAGRGLQLLFYSVGIGQISSEVPQNLSASRPQDRQFILSSKKLLLSDSGFYLCAWEAGGGWETQYFGPGTRLLVL.

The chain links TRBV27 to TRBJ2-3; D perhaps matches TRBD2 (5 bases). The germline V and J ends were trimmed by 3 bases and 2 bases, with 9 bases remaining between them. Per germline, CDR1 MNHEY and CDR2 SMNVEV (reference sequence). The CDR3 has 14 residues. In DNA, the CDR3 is TGTGCCAGCAGTTTCGGGGTTGACACAGATACGCAGTATTTT. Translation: CASSFGVDTDTQYF.

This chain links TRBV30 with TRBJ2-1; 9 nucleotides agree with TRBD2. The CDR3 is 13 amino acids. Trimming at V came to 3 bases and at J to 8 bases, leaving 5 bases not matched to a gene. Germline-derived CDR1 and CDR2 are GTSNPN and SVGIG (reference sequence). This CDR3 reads CAWSWAGGDEQFF. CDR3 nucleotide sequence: TGTGCCTGGAGCTGGGCGGGAGGGGATGAGCAGTTCTTC. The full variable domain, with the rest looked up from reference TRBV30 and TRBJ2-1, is SQTIHQWPATLVQPVGSPLSLECTVEGTSNPNLYWYRQAAGRGLQLLFYSVGIGQISSEVPQNLSASRPQDRQFILSSKKLLLSDSGFYLCAWSWAGGDEQFFGPGTRLTVL.

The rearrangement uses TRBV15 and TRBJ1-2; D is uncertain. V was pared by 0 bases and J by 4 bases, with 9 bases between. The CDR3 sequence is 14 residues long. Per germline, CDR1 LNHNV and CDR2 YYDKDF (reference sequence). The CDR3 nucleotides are TGTGCCACCAGCAGAGATAGTACTTCCTATGGCTACACCTTC. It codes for CATSRDSTSYGYTF.

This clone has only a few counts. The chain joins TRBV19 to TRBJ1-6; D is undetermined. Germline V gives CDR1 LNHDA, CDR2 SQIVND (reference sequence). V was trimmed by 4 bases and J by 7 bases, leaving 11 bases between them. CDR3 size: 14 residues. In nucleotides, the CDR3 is TGTGCCAGTAGTACCCCCGTTCTCAATTCACCCCTCCACTTT. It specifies CASSTPVLNSPLHF.

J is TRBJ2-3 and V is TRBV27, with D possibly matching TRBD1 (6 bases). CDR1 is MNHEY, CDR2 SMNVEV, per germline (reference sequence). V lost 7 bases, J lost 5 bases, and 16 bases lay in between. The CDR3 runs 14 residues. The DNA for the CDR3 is TGTGCCAGCAAGAGGGCAGGGGTATTAGATACGCAGTATTTT. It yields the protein CASKRAGVLDTQYF.

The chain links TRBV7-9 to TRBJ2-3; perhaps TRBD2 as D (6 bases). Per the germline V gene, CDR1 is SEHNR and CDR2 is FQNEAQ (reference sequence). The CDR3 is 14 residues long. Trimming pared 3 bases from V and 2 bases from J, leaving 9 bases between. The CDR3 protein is CASSFGGNTDTQYF. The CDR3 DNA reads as TGTGCCAGCAGCTTTGGAGGGAACACAGATACGCAGTATTTT. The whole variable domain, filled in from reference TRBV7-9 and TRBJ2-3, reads DTGVSQNPRHKITKRGQNVTFRCDPISEHNRLYWYRQTLGQGPEFLTYFQNEAQLEKSRLLSDRFSAERPKGSFSTLEIQRTEQGDSAMYLCASSFGGNTDTQYFGPGTRLTVL.

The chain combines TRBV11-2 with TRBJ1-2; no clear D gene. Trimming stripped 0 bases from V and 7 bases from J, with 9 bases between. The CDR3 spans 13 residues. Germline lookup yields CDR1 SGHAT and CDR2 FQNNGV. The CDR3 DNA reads TGTGCCAGCAGCTTAGATGTCCGGGGTGGCTACACCTTC. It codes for CASSLDVRGGYTF.

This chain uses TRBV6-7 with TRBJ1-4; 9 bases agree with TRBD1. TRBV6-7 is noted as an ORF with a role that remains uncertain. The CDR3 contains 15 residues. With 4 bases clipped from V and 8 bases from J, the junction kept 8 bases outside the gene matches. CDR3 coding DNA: TGTGCCAGCAGTTCCGCCGGGACAGGGAAAGAAAAACTGTTTTTT. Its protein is CASSSAGTGKEKLFF.

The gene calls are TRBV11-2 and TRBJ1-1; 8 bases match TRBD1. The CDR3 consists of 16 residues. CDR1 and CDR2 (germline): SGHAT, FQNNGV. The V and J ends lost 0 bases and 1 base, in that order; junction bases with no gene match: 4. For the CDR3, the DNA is TGTGCCAGCAGCTTAGATCAGGGGACAGGGAACACTGAAGCTTTCTTT. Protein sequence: CASSLDQGTGNTEAFF.

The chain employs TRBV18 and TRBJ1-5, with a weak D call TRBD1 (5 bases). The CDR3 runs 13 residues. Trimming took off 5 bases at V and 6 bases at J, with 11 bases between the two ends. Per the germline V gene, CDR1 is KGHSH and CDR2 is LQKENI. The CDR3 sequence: CASSGAPRQPQHF. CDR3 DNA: TGTGCCAGCTCAGGGGCCCCTCGTCAGCCCCAGCATTTT. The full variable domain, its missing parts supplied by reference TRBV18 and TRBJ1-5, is NAGVMQNPRHLVRRRGQEARLRCSPMKGHSHVYWYRQLPEEGLKFMVYLQKENIIDESGMPKERFSAEFPKEGPSILRIQQVVRGDSAAYFCASSGAPRQPQHFGDGTRLSIL.

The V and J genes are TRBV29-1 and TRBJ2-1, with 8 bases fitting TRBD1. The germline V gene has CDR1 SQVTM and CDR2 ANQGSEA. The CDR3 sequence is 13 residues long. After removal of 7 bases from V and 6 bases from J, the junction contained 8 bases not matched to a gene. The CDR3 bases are TGCAGCGCTTCCGGGACAGGCTTCAATGAGCAGTTCTTC. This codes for CSASGTGFNEQFF.

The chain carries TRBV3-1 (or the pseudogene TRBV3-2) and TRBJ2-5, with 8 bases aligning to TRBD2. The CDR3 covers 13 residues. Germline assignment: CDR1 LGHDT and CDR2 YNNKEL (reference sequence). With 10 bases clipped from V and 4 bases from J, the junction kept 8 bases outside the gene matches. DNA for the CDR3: TGTGCCACCGCGGGGACTAGTAGAGAGACCCAGTACTTC. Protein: CATAGTSRETQYF.

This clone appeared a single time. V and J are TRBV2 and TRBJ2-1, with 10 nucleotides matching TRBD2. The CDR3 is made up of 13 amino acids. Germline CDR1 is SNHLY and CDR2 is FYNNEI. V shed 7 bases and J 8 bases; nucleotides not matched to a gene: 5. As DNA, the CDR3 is TGTGCCAGCAAATTAGCGGGAGGCTATGAGCAGTTCTTC. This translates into CASKLAGGYEQFF.

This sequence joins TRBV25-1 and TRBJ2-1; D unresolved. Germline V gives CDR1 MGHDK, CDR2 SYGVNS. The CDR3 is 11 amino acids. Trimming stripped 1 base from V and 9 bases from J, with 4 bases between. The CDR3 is CASSEFSEQFF. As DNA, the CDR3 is TGTGCCAGCAGTGAATTCAGTGAGCAGTTCTTC.

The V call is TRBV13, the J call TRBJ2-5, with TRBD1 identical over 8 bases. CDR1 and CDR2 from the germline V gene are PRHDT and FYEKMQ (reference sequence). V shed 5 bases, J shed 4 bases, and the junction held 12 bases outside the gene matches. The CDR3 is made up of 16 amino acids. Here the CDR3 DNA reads TGTGCCAGCAGCCCACGGTTCGGACAGGGAATAGAGACCCAGTACTTC. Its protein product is CASSPRFGQGIETQYF.

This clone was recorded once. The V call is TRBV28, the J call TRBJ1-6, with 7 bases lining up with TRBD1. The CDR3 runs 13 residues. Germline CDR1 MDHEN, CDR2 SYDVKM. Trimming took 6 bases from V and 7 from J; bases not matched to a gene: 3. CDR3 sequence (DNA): TGTGCCAGCAGGACAGGGTCAAATTCACCCCTCCACTTT. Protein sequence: CASRTGSNSPLHF.

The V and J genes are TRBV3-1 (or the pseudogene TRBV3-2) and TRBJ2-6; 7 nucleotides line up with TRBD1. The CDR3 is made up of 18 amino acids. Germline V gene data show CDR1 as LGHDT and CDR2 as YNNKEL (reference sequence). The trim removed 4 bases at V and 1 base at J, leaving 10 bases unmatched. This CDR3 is CASSRKRQGTSGANVLTF. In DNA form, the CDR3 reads TGTGCCAGCAGCCGGAAGAGACAGGGTACTTCTGGGGCCAACGTCCTGACTTTC.

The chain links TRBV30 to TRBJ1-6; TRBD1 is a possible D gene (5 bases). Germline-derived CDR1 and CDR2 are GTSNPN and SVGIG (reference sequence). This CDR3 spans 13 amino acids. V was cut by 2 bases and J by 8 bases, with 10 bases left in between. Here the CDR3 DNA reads TGTGCCTGGAGTTCGCAGGGCGATTCACCCCTCCACTTT. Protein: CAWSSQGDSPLHF.